This T cell receptor (beta chain) was sequenced during a study of cytomegalovirus exposure and HLA in healthy donors. In the case of this clone: A junction boundary mismatches the germline segment, possibly from a read error.

The germline V gene has CDR1 MGHRA and CDR2 YSYEKL. The CDR3 spans 15 residues. The PCR contained 60 Vbeta and 13 Jbeta primers. Here immunoSEQ multiplex PCR was the method, and the copy in TCRdb shows in-frame clones only, minus some. Of approximately 75,000 clones in the sample, about 78% were seen once. The specimen sequenced was PBMCs. The source of this sequence is a male donor in good health and CMV-seronegative. The chain joins TRBV4-1 to TRBJ2-3, with a weak D call TRBD2 (6 bases). In DNA, the CDR3 is TGCGCTAGCAGCCCCACGGGGAGGTTCACAGATACGCAGTATTTT. Protein product: CASSPTGRFTDTQYF.